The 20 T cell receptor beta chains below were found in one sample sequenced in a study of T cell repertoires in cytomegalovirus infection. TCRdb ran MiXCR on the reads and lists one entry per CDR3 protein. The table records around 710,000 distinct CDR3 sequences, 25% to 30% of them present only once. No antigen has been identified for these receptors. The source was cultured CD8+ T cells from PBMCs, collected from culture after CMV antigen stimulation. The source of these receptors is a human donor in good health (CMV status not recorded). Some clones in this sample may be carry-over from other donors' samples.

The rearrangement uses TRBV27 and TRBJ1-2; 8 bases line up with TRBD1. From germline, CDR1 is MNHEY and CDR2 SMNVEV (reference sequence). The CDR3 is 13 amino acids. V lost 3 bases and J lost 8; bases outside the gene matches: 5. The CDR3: CASSFRTGRGYTF. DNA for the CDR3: TGTGCCAGCAGTTTTAGGACAGGGAGAGGCTACACCTTC.

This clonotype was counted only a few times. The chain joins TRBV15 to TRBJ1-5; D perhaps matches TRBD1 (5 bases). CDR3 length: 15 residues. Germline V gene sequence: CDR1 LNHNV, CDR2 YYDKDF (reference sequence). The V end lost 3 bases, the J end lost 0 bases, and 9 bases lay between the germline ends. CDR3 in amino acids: CATSSDSYSNQPQHF. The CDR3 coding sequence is TGTGCCACCAGCAGCGACAGTTATAGCAATCAGCCCCAGCATTTT.

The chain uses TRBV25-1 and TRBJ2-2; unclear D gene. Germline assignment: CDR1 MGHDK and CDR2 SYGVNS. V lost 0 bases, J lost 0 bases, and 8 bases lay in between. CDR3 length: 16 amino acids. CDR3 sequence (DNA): TGTGCCAGCAGTGAATACTACGCCACGAACACCGGGGAGCTGTTTTTT. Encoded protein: CASSEYYATNTGELFF.

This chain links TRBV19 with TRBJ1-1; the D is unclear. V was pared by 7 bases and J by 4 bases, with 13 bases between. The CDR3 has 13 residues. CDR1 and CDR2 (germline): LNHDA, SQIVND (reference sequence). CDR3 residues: CASTAGVVTEAFF. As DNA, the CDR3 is TGTGCCAGTACCGCGGGAGTGGTCACTGAAGCTTTCTTT. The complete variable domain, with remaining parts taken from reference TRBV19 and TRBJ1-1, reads DGGITQSPKYLFRKEGQNVTLSCEQNLNHDAMYWYRQDPGQGLRLIYYSQIVNDFQKGDIAEGYSVSREKKESFPLTVTSAQKNPTAFYLCASTAGVVTEAFFGQGTRLTVV.

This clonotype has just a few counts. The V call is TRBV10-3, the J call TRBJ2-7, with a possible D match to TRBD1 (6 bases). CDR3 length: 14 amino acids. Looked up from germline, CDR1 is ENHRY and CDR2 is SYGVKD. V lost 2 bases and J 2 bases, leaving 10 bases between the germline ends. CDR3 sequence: CAISEGTGPYEQYF. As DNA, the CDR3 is TGTGCCATCAGTGAGGGAACAGGGCCCTACGAGCAGTACTTC.

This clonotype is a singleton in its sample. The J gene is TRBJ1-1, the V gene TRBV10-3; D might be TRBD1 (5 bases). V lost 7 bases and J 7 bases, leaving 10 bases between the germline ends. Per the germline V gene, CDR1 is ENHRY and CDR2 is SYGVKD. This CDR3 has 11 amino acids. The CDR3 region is CAINRDGEAFF. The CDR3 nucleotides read TGTGCCATCAACCGGGACGGTGAAGCTTTCTTT.

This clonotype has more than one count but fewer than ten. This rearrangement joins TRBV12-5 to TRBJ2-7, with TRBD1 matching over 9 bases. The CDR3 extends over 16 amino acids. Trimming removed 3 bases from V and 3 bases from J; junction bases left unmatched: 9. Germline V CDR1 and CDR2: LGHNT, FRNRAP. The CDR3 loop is CASGFLPGQGDYEQYF. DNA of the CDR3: TGTGCTAGTGGTTTTCTCCCGGGACAGGGTGACTACGAGCAGTACTTC.

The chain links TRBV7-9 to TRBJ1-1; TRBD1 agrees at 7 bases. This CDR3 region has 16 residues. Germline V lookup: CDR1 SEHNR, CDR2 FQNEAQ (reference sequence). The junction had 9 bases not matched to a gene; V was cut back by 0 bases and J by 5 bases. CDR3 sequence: CASSLAPGGLSTEAFF. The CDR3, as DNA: TGTGCCAGCAGCTTAGCCCCAGGGGGTCTTAGTACTGAAGCTTTCTTT.

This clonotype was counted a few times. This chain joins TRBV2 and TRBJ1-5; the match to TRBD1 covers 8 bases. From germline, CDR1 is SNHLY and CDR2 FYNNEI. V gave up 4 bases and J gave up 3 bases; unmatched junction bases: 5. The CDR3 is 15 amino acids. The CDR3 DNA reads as TGTGCCAGCAGTGCAGGGGGCTCTATCAATCAGCCCCAGCATTTT. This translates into CASSAGGSINQPQHF.

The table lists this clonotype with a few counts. The CDR3 DNA reads as TGTGCCAGCAGATTTACAGGGGATGGGGAGACCCAGTACTTC. Translated, it gives CASRFTGDGETQYF. The rearrangement links TRBV12-3 or TRBV12-4 to TRBJ2-5; TRBD1 matches at 7 bases. V lost 6 bases, J lost 5 bases, and 9 bases stayed unmatched. CDR3 size: 14 residues.

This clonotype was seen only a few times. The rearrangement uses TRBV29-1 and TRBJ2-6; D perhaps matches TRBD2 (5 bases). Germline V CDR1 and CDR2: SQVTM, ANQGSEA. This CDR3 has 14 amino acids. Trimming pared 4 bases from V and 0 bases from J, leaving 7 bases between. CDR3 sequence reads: CSVGGSSGANVLTF. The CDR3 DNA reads TGCAGCGTTGGTGGGAGCTCTGGGGCCAACGTCCTGACTTTC.

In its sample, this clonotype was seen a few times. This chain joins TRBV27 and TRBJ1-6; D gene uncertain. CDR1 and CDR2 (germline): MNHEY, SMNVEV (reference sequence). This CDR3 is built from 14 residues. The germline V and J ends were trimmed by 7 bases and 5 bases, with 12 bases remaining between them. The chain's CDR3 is CASTSGRDNSPLHF. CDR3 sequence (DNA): TGTGCCAGCACCTCCGGGAGGGATAATTCACCCCTCCACTTT.

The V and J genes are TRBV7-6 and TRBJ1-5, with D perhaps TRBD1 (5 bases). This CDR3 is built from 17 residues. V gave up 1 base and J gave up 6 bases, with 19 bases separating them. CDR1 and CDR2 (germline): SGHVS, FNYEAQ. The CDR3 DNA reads TGTGCCAGCAGCTTAGGCGGGGGTGAGACTTGGGGTCAGCCCCAGCATTTT. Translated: CASSLGGGETWGQPQHF.

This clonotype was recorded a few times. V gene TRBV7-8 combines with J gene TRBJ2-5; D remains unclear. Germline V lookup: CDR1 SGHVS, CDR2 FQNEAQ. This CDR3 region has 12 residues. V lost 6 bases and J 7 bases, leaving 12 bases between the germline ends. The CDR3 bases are TGTGCCAGCAGTCGAACAGTAGGGACCCAGTACTTC. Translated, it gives CASSRTVGTQYF. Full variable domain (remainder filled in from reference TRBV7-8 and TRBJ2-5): GAGVSQSPRYKVAKRGQDVALRCDPISGHVSLFWYQQALGQGPEFLTYFQNEAQLDKSGLPSDRFFAERPEGSVSTLKIQRTQQEDSAVYLCASSRTVGTQYFGPGTRLLVL.

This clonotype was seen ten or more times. CDR3 DNA sequence: TGTGCCAGCAGCTTAACGGAGGAGAGCAATCAGCCCCAGCATTTT. Amino acid sequence: CASSLTEESNQPQHF. The chain joins TRBV7-9 to TRBJ1-5; no clear D gene. There are 15 residues in the CDR3. CDR1 and CDR2 from the germline V gene are SEHNR and FQNEAQ (reference sequence). V was pared by 2 bases and J by 1 base, with 9 bases between.

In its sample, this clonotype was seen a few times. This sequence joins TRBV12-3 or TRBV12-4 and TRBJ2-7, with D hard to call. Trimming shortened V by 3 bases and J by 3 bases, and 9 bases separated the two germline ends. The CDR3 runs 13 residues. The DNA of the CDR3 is TGTGCCAGCAGTTTTGCGGAAAACTACGAGCAGTACTTC. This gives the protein CASSFAENYEQYF.

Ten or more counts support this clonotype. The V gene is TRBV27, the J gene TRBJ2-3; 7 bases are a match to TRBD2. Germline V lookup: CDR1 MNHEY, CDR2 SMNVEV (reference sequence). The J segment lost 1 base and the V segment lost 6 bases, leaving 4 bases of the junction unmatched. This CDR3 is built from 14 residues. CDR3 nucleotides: TGTGCCAGCAGCTTAAGCGGGGGCACAGATACGCAGTATTTT. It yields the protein CASSLSGGTDTQYF.

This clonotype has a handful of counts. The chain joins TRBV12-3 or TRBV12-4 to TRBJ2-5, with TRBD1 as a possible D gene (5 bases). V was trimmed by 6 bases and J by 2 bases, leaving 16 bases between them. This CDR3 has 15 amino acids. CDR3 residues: CASSPPGRAQETQYF. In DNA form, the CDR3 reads TGTGCCAGCAGCCCGCCGGGCAGGGCTCAAGAGACCCAGTACTTC.

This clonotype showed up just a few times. CDR3 DNA sequence: TGTGCCAGCAGTTACTGGGGACAAGAGAACACCGGGGAGCTGTTTTTT. It yields the protein CASSYWGQENTGELFF. The chain joins TRBV6-2 or TRBV6-3 to TRBJ2-2; tentative D call: TRBD1 (6 bases). V lost 1 base and J 1 base, leaving 10 bases between the germline ends. Germline CDR1 MNHEY, CDR2 SVGEGT. This CDR3 has 16 residues.

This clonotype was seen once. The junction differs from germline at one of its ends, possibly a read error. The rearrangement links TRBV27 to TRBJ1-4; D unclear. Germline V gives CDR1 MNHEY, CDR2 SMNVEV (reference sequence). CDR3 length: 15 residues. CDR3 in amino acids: CASSLSRWSNKKLFF. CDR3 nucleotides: TGTGCCAGCAGTTTATCACGATGGTCTAATAAAAAACTGTTTTTT.